The sequence of this T cell receptor (beta chain) was determined in a study of blood T cell repertoires in COVID-19. Study details: PBMCs, B-cell-depleted T cells, or T cells provided the cDNA or gDNA that made up the material.

CDR1 and CDR2 from the germline V gene are SNHLY and FYNNEI. V dropped 6 bases and J dropped 1; count of bases not matched to a gene: 3. This CDR3 has 14 amino acids. In the study's own analysis: From reference gene primer amplification, estimates of nucleated cell counts were derived. The table came from immunoSEQ multiplex PCR; TCRdb's copy has only in-frame clones and leaves some out. The D gene and trimming were derived from the DNA, and the V and J assignments and clone size from that table. The repertoire holds over 150,000 clones, with 80% to 85% as singletons. The receptor's source is a man aged 18 to 30 with active or convalescent COVID-19. The rearrangement joins TRBV2 to TRBJ2-3; 8 bases are shared with TRBD2. What was sequenced was peripheral blood. The DNA for the CDR3 is TGTGCCAGCAGGCTGACTAGCGGCACAGATACGCAGTATTTT. Its translation is CASRLTSGTDTQYF.